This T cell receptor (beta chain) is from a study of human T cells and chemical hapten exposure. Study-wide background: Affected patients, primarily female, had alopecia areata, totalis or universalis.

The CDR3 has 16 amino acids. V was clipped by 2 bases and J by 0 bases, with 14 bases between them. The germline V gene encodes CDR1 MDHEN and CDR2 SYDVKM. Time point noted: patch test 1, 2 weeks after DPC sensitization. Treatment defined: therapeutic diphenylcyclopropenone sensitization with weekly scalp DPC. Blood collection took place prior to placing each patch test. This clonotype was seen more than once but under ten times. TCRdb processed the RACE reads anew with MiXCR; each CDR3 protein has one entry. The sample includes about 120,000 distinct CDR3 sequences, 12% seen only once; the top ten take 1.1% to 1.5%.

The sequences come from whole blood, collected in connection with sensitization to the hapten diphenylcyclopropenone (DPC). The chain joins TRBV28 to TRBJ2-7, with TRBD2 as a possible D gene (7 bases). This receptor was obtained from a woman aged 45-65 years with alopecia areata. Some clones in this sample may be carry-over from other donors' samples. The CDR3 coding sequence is TGTGCCAGCAGTTTAATGGGGGGGGCGGCCTCCTACGAGCAGTACTTC. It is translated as CASSLMGGAASYEQYF.